These 21 T cell receptor beta chains share one sample of origin, sequenced in a study of T cell repertoires in cytomegalovirus infection. TCRdb used MiXCR to reprocess the reads, holding one entry per CDR3 protein. The data contain about 210,000 distinct CDR3 sequences, under 8.5% of them singletons. The sequenced material came from PBMCs. The receptors stem from a human donor in good health (CMV status not recorded). Some clones in this sample may be carry-over from other donors' samples.

At least ten counts were recorded for this clonotype. The chain is built from TRBV20-1 and TRBJ2-7; 7 nucleotides match TRBD2. Germline-derived CDR1 and CDR2 are DFQATT and SNEGSKA (reference sequence). Trimming cost V 2 bases and J 2 bases; bases outside gene matches: 9. The CDR3 consists of 15 residues. The CDR3 sequence is CSARLSRGIAYEQYF. The CDR3 DNA follows: TGCAGTGCTAGACTTTCGCGGGGGATCGCCTACGAGCAGTACTTC.

In its sample, this clonotype was seen many times. The gene calls are TRBV12-3 or TRBV12-4 and TRBJ1-2; D is unresolved. V lost 2 bases and J 3 bases, leaving 7 bases between the germline ends. CDR3 length: 13 amino acids. DNA of the CDR3: TGTGCCAGCAGTTTACGATTGGACTATGGCTACACCTTC. It codes for CASSLRLDYGYTF.

This clonotype was found many times. The chain employs TRBV5-1 and TRBJ2-5; no reliable D call. Trimming removed 3 bases from V and 1 base from J, with 19 bases in between. The CDR3 is made up of 17 amino acids. Germline V CDR1 and CDR2: SGHRS, YFSETQ. The DNA for the CDR3 is TGCGCCAGCAGCTCTGGCAGGAATATTGTCGGCCAAGAGACCCAGTACTTC. Its protein product is CASSSGRNIVGQETQYF. Together with reference TRBV5-1 and TRBJ2-5, the CDR3 gives the full variable domain: KAGVTQTPRYLIKTRGQQVTLSCSPISGHRSVSWYQQTPGQGLQFLFEYFSETQRNKGNFPGRFSGRQFSNSRSEMNVSTLELGDSALYLCASSSGRNIVGQETQYFGPGTRLLVL.

In this sample, this clonotype turned up many times. The chain joins TRBV15 to TRBJ2-5, with D possibly matching TRBD2 (6 bases). CDR3 size: 14 residues. Germline V lookup: CDR1 LNHNV, CDR2 YYDKDF (reference sequence). The ends were cut back, 0 bases at V and 5 bases at J, with 10 bases in the middle. The CDR3 region has the DNA TGTGCCACCAGCAGAGACCCCGGAGGGGAGACCCAGTACTTC. It translates to CATSRDPGGETQYF. Supplemented by reference TRBV15 and TRBJ2-5, the full variable domain reads DAMVIQNPRYQVTQFGKPVTLSCSQTLNHNVMYWYQQKSSQAPKLLFHYYDKDFNNEADTPDNFQSRRPNTSFCFLDIRSPGLGDTAMYLCATSRDPGGETQYFGPGTRLLVL.

This clonotype was detected many times. The chain combines TRBV30 with TRBJ2-1; TRBD2 aligns across 9 bases. V dropped 2 bases and J dropped 7; count of bases not matched to a gene: 6. This CDR3 spans 14 amino acids. Germline V gene lookup returns CDR1 GTSNPN and CDR2 SVGIG (reference sequence). CDR3 DNA sequence: TGTGCCTGGAGTCTCGGGACTAGCTTTAATGAGCAGTTCTTC. This encodes CAWSLGTSFNEQFF.

This clonotype appeared many times. The V gene is TRBV29-1, the J gene TRBJ2-3; unclear D gene. CDR3 length: 15 residues. CDR1 is SQVTM, CDR2 ANQGSEA, per germline. V was pared by 7 bases and J by 2 bases, with 19 bases between. CDR3 sequence reads: CSAESPFRFTDTQYF. CDR3 in DNA: TGCAGCGCCGAAAGTCCATTCCGCTTCACAGATACGCAGTATTTT.

There are many counts of this clonotype. The V and J genes are TRBV30 and TRBJ1-1; 9 positions agree with TRBD1. Germline V lookup: CDR1 GTSNPN, CDR2 SVGIG (reference sequence). The J segment lost 5 bases and the V segment lost 3 bases, leaving 4 bases of the junction unmatched. The CDR3 has 13 amino acids. Here the CDR3 DNA reads TGTGCCTGGAGGGGAGACAGGGGGACTGAAGCTTTCTTT. Residues: CAWRGDRGTEAFF.

This clonotype was picked up many times. The chain employs TRBV25-1 and TRBJ1-2, with D maybe TRBD1 (6 bases). Germline CDR1 is MGHDK and CDR2 is SYGVNS. Trimming took off 1 base at V and 4 bases at J, with 10 bases between the two ends. The CDR3 is made up of 14 amino acids. The DNA of the CDR3 is TGTGCCAGCAGTGAATCTCAGGGGACCTATGGCTACACCTTC. Its protein is CASSESQGTYGYTF.

CDR3 region: CAWRTGTDTQYF. As DNA, the CDR3 is TGTGCCTGGAGAACAGGCACAGATACGCAGTATTTT. The chain couples TRBV30 to TRBJ2-3; D unclear. CDR3 length: 12 residues. V lost 3 bases and J lost 1, with 5 bases in between. In germline, CDR1 is GTSNPN, CDR2 SVGIG (reference sequence).

This clonotype was detected ten times or more. The chain carries TRBV13 and TRBJ1-5; D unclear. Trimming pared 1 base from V and 5 bases from J, leaving 3 bases between. This CDR3 region has 12 residues. Germline V gene data show CDR1 as PRHDT and CDR2 as FYEKMQ (reference sequence). The CDR3 coding sequence is TGTGCCAGCAGCTTAGAAGATCAGCCCCAGCATTTT. Its protein product is CASSLEDQPQHF.

This clonotype was counted ten times or more. The chain joins TRBV12-3 or TRBV12-4 to TRBJ2-3; D remains ambiguous. With 3 bases removed from V and 5 bases from J, the gap between germline ends came to 9 bases. This CDR3 region has 13 residues. The CDR3 nucleotides read TGTGCCAGCAGTTTTTTATTGGTAGATACGCAGTATTTT. The encoded protein is CASSFLLVDTQYF.

This clonotype occurred many times. This rearrangement joins TRBV20-1 to TRBJ2-1; TRBD2 might be the D (6 bases). CDR1 and CDR2 (germline): DFQATT, SNEGSKA (reference sequence). The V end was cut by 3 bases, the J end by 6 bases, with 18 bases between. The CDR3 is 15 amino acids. Here the CDR3 reads CSARGEAGRVNEQFF. DNA for the CDR3: TGCAGTGCTAGGGGAGAGGCGGGGAGAGTCAATGAGCAGTTCTTC.

This clonotype was picked up many times. The chain recombines TRBV10-3 with TRBJ1-6; tentative D call: TRBD1 (5 bases). Looked up from germline, CDR1 is ENHRY and CDR2 is SYGVKD. Between the trimmed V and J ends, which lost 4 bases and 10 bases, there was a span of 17 bases. The CDR3 is 15 amino acids. CDR3: CAISGGAGRESPLHF. CDR3 sequence (DNA): TGTGCCATCAGTGGTGGTGCAGGGAGGGAATCACCCCTCCACTTT.

This clonotype was counted ten times or more. The chain uses TRBV7-2 and TRBJ2-1; 7 bases line up with TRBD2. Germline assignment: CDR1 SGHTA and CDR2 FQGNSA. The CDR3 runs 14 residues. V lost 2 bases and J lost 9; bases outside the gene matches: 7. CDR3 loop: CASSLPGGKGEQFF. In DNA form, the CDR3 reads TGTGCCAGCAGCTTACCCGGGGGGAAGGGTGAGCAGTTCTTC.

Many counts were recorded for this clonotype. The chain links TRBV7-9 to TRBJ2-2, with TRBD1 as a possible D gene (6 bases). The V gene's germline CDR1 is SEHNR and CDR2 FQNEAQ (reference sequence). V was cut by 5 bases and J by 1 base, with 11 bases left in between. This CDR3 comprises 15 residues. CDR3 amino acids: CASSQRGQNTGELFF. CDR3 sequence (DNA): TGTGCCAGCAGCCAGAGGGGACAGAACACCGGGGAGCTGTTTTTT.

This clonotype has at least ten counts. The rearrangement uses TRBV29-1 and TRBJ2-7; 7 positions match TRBD2. Looked up from germline, CDR1 is SQVTM and CDR2 is ANQGSEA. The CDR3 spans 13 residues. The J segment lost 4 bases and the V segment lost 6 bases, leaving 9 bases of the junction unmatched. The CDR3 nucleotides read TGCAGCGTCGGATCTAGCGGCCAATACGAGCAGTACTTC. Amino acids: CSVGSSGQYEQYF.

This clonotype was counted many times. The genes are TRBV2 and TRBJ2-3, with TRBD1 matching over 8 bases. Per the germline V gene, CDR1 is SNHLY and CDR2 is FYNNEI. This CDR3 has 15 amino acids. V was clipped by 7 bases and J by 1 base; unmatched bases: 7. The CDR3 DNA reads TGTGCCAGCACCCTGGACAGGGCACGCACAGATACGCAGTATTTT. Residues: CASTLDRARTDTQYF. The full variable domain, with the rest looked up from reference TRBV2 and TRBJ2-3, is EPEVTQTPSHQVTQMGQEVILRCVPISNHLYFYWYRQILGQKVEFLVSFYNNEISEKSEIFDDQFSVERPDGSNFTLKIRSTKLEDSAMYFCASTLDRARTDTQYFGPGTRLTVL.

This clonotype appeared many times. The chain joins TRBV12-3 or TRBV12-4 to TRBJ2-5; a weak D match, TRBD1 (6 bases). V was shortened by 6 bases and J by 5 bases, with 13 bases between the two germline ends. The CDR3 totals 13 residues. The CDR3 bases are TGTGCCAGCAGCCAAAACAGGGATGAGACCCAGTACTTC. The encoded protein is CASSQNRDETQYF.

The table lists this clonotype with many counts. The J gene is TRBJ2-3, the V gene TRBV5-1, with a tentative D call TRBD1 (5 bases). The CDR3 is made up of 14 amino acids. V was trimmed by 4 bases and J by 5 bases, leaving 14 bases between them. From germline, CDR1 is SGHRS and CDR2 YFSETQ. The CDR3 nucleotides are TGCGCCAGCAGCCTGCAGGGTTATGGAGATACGCAGTATTTT. It encodes CASSLQGYGDTQYF.

V gene TRBV25-1 combines with J gene TRBJ1-2, with D perhaps TRBD1 (6 bases). V lost 4 bases, J lost 4 bases, and 13 bases lay in between. The CDR3 extends over 14 amino acids. Germline V gives CDR1 MGHDK, CDR2 SYGVNS. This CDR3 is CASSGRGGPYGYTF. For the CDR3, the DNA is TGTGCCAGCAGTGGCCGGGGGGGCCCCTATGGCTACACCTTC.

The CDR3 DNA reads as TGCAGCGCCCGACAGGGGTCGGACACCGGGGAGCTGTTTTTT. Translating gives CSARQGSDTGELFF. V and J are TRBV29-1 and TRBJ2-2, with TRBD1 matching 8 bases. V shed 7 bases, J shed 3 bases, and the junction held 7 bases outside the gene matches. The CDR3 has 14 amino acids. Germline V gene lookup returns CDR1 SQVTM and CDR2 ANQGSEA.